This is a list of T cell receptor beta chains from one sample in a study of radiotherapy plus CTLA-4 blockade in lung cancer. Assay: immunoSEQ multiplex PCR; the TCRdb copy retains only in-frame clones and omits some. The sample has 90,000 to 100,000 clones, roughly 74% seen once. The specimen comprised peripheral blood, sampled from a patient treated with radiotherapy plus ipilimumab. These TCRs come from a human donor with non-small cell lung cancer who had a partial response to radiotherapy plus ipilimumab. Some clones in this sample may be carry-over from other donors' samples. The CDR3 runs from the conserved cysteine through the conserved F or W. A D gene is named only where the DNA matches it firmly. Size tells how often a clone was seen (once, few, many) or the class of an expanded clone, and some rows leave it out.

J gene: TRBJ2-5
clone size: .
CDR3 length: 14
D gene: TRBD1
V gene: TRBV6-5
CDR3 DNA: TGTGCCAGCAGACCCGGGACAGGCCGGGAGACCCAGTACTTC
CDR3 protein: CASRPGTGRETQYF

J gene: TRBJ1-2
clone size: .
CDR3 length: 14
D gene: .
V gene: TRBV19
CDR3 DNA: TGTGCCAGTAGTACCGACAGAAATAGTCATGGCTACACCTTC
CDR3 protein: CASSTDRNSHGYTF

J gene: TRBJ2-3
clone size: .
CDR3 length: 16
D gene: TRBD2
V gene: TRBV28
CDR3 DNA: TGTGCCAGCAGCCAAACTAGCGGCCGAACCCGAGATACGCAGTATTTT
CDR3 protein: CASSQTSGRTRDTQYF

J gene: TRBJ2-3
clone size: few
CDR3 length: 11
D gene: .
V gene: TRBV28
CDR3 DNA: TGTGCCAGCAGTTGGGGCTATACGCAGTATTTT
CDR3 protein: CASSWGYTQYF

J gene: TRBJ1-2
clone size: .
CDR3 length: 13
D gene: .
V gene: TRBV19
CDR3 DNA: TGTGCCAGTAGTATGGAAACAGGCGTTTGGGAAACCTTC
CDR3 protein: CASSMETGVWETF

J gene: TRBJ1-4
clone size: few
CDR3 length: 16
D gene: TRBD1
V gene: TRBV7-8
CDR3 DNA: TGTGCCAGCAGACTCTTCGACAGGGGAACTAATGAAAAACTGTTTTTT
CDR3 protein: CASRLFDRGTNEKLFF

J gene: TRBJ2-5
clone size: .
CDR3 length: 11
D gene: .
V gene: TRBV20-1
CDR3 DNA: TGCAGTGCTAGGAAGAAGCAGACCCAGTACTTC
CDR3 protein: CSARKKQTQYF

J gene: TRBJ1-3
clone size: .
CDR3 length: 14
D gene: .
V gene: TRBV19
CDR3 DNA: TGTGCCAGTAGTGGGGGCTTCTCTGGAAACACCATATATTTT
CDR3 protein: CASSGGFSGNTIYF

J gene: TRBJ2-5
clone size: few
CDR3 length: 19
D gene: .
V gene: TRBV9
CDR3 DNA: TGTGCCAGCAGCGTAGTGACCACCCTCCCAGGGATGGAGGGAGAGACCCAGTACTTC
CDR3 protein: CASSVVTTLPGMEGETQYF

J gene: TRBJ2-7
clone size: few
CDR3 length: 13
D gene: .
V gene: TRBV30
CDR3 DNA: TGTGCCTGGAACCTAGCGAGGACCTACGAGCAGTACTTC
CDR3 protein: CAWNLARTYEQYF

J gene: TRBJ2-5
clone size: .
CDR3 length: 17
D gene: TRBD2
V gene: TRBV5-1
CDR3 DNA: TGCGCCAGCAGTCGGGGGCTTGGACTAGCGGAAGAAGAGACCCAGTACTTC
CDR3 protein: CASSRGLGLAEEETQYF

J gene: TRBJ1-2
clone size: few
CDR3 length: 13
D gene: TRBD1
V gene: TRBV28
CDR3 DNA: TGTGCCAGCAGTTCCGGGACAGGGGTTCGCTACACCTTC
CDR3 protein: CASSSGTGVRYTF

J gene: TRBJ2-6
clone size: .
CDR3 length: 17
D gene: .
V gene: TRBV7-2
CDR3 DNA: TGTGCCAGCAGTCGTGGCAGTTGGTACTCTGGGGCCAACGTCCTGACTTTC
CDR3 protein: CASSRGSWYSGANVLTF

J gene: TRBJ2-5
clone size: .
CDR3 length: 14
D gene: .
V gene: TRBV18
CDR3 DNA: TGTGCCAGCTCACCGGAAGGAGTCCAAGAGACCCAGTACTTC
CDR3 protein: CASSPEGVQETQYF

J gene: TRBJ1-1
clone size: .
CDR3 length: 13
D gene: .
V gene: TRBV7-2
CDR3 DNA: TGTGCCAGCAGCTTACTTCCGAACACTGAAGCTTTCTTT
CDR3 protein: CASSLLPNTEAFF

J gene: TRBJ2-7
clone size: .
CDR3 length: 14
D gene: .
V gene: TRBV14
CDR3 DNA: TGTGCCAGCAGTCAAGTGGGGCGCTCCTACGAGCAGTACTTC
CDR3 protein: CASSQVGRSYEQYF

J gene: TRBJ1-1
clone size: .
CDR3 length: 14
D gene: TRBD1
V gene: TRBV11-3
CDR3 DNA: TGTGCCAGCAGCCGTAAGACAGGGGATACTGAAGCTTTCTTT
CDR3 protein: CASSRKTGDTEAFF

J gene: TRBJ2-7
clone size: .
CDR3 length: 15
D gene: TRBD2
V gene: TRBV19
CDR3 DNA: TGTGCCAGTAGTACAGGGCCGGGACTACACTACGAGCAGTACTTC
CDR3 protein: CASSTGPGLHYEQYF

J gene: TRBJ1-3
clone size: few
CDR3 length: 17
D gene: .
V gene: TRBV28
CDR3 DNA: TGTGCCAGCACTAAGAGGCTCGGGGGGCTAGGTGGAAACACCATATATTTT
CDR3 protein: CASTKRLGGLGGNTIYF

J gene: TRBJ2-1
clone size: .
CDR3 length: 17
D gene: TRBD2
V gene: TRBV5-1
CDR3 DNA: TGCGCCAGCAGCGTCTTTTTAGCGGGGCAGGGCCACAATGAGCAGTTCTTC
CDR3 protein: CASSVFLAGQGHNEQFF

J gene: TRBJ2-7
clone size: .
CDR3 length: 14
D gene: .
V gene: TRBV19
CDR3 DNA: TGTGCCAGTAGTACCAAGACAGGTCCCTACGAGCAGTACTTC
CDR3 protein: CASSTKTGPYEQYF

J gene: TRBJ2-7
clone size: .
CDR3 length: 13
D gene: .
V gene: TRBV7-9
CDR3 DNA: TGTGCCAGCAGCCGAACGGGAGCCTACGAGCAGTACTTC
CDR3 protein: CASSRTGAYEQYF

J gene: TRBJ2-7
clone size: .
CDR3 length: 15
D gene: TRBD1
V gene: TRBV27
CDR3 DNA: TGTGCCAGCAGTGGTTACGGGACAGCTTCCTACGAGCAGTACTTC
CDR3 protein: CASSGYGTASYEQYF

J gene: TRBJ2-3
clone size: .
CDR3 length: 11
D gene: .
V gene: TRBV5-1
CDR3 DNA: TGCGCCAGCGACAGAGGCCATACGCAGTATTTT
CDR3 protein: CASDRGHTQYF

J gene: TRBJ1-1
clone size: .
CDR3 length: 13
D gene: .
V gene: TRBV7-2
CDR3 DNA: TGTGCCAGCAGCTTTACGGGGGGGACTGAAGCTTTCTTT
CDR3 protein: CASSFTGGTEAFF

J gene: TRBJ1-2
clone size: .
CDR3 length: 15
D gene: .
V gene: TRBV29-1
CDR3 DNA: TGCAGCGTTGATCGTTCGGGACTCTGGACGTCTGGCTACACCTTC
CDR3 protein: CSVDRSGLWTSGYTF

J gene: TRBJ2-6
clone size: once
CDR3 length: 18
D gene: .
V gene: TRBV19
CDR3 DNA: TGTGCCAGTAGTCCAGCTATGGGGCTTTTCTCTGGGGCCAACGTCCTGACTTTC
CDR3 protein: CASSPAMGLFSGANVLTF

J gene: TRBJ1-2
clone size: .
CDR3 length: 15
D gene: .
V gene: TRBV15
CDR3 DNA: TGTGCCACCAGCAGAGATTTCGGGGGAAGTAAGGGCTACACCTTC
CDR3 protein: CATSRDFGGSKGYTF

J gene: TRBJ2-7
clone size: .
CDR3 length: 15
D gene: .
V gene: TRBV2
CDR3 DNA: TGTGCCAGCAGTGAAGATGAGGTTGTGGTGAGGGAGCAGTACTTC
CDR3 protein: CASSEDEVVVREQYF

J gene: TRBJ2-7
clone size: .
CDR3 length: 15
D gene: TRBD2
V gene: TRBV6-1
CDR3 DNA: TGTGCCAGCAGCCCTCTAGCGGGGGCTCCCTACGAGCAGTACTTC
CDR3 protein: CASSPLAGAPYEQYF